The clone carrying this T cell receptor (beta chain) was picked up a small number of times. Antigen specificity is unknown. The sample comes from a study of shared clonotypes between healthy human individuals. Study context: Three plates each covered CD4 naive and memory; CD8 naive two, CD8 memory one. Overall study findings and caveats: Against clonotypes common to all four donors, non-shared ones had lower generation probabilities.

This CDR3 is built from 13 residues. Trimming removed 5 bases at V and 2 bases at J, with 10 bases between. Per the germline V gene, CDR1 is SGHKS and CDR2 is YYEKEE (reference sequence). In the CD4+ fraction, cells were divided into CD45RA+ naive and CD45RA-negative memory subsets. Deep level was the assay's run setting. Here immunoSEQ multiplex PCR was the method, and the copy in TCRdb shows in-frame clones only, minus some. This table holds over a million clones, 60% to 80% found once. What was sequenced was memory CD4+ T cells sorted from blood. Subset indicated: CD45RA-negative fraction. The sequence derives from a man between 18 and 29 years old in good health. This chain uses TRBV5-5 with TRBJ1-1; possibly TRBD1 for D (5 bases). For the CDR3, the DNA is TGTGCCAGCAGATGGGACGGTAACACTGAAGCTTTCTTT. Its translation: CASRWDGNTEAFF.